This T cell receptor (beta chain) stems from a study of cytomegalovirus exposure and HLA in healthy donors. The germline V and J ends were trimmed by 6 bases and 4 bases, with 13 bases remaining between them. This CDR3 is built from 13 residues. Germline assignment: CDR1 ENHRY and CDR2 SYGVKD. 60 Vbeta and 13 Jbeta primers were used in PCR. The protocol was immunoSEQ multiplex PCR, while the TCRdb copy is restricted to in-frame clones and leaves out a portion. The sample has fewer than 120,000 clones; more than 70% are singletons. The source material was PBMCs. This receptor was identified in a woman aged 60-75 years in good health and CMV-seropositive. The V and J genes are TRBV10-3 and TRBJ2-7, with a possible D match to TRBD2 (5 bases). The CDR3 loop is CAISTGKRYEQYF. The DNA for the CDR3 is TGTGCCATCAGCACGGGGAAGAGGTACGAGCAGTACTTC.